The text below deals with one T cell receptor (beta chain). These data originate in a study of control samples from healthy donors and cancer patients. TCRdb keeps only in-frame clones here, not all; method: immunoSEQ multiplex PCR. The data show 150,000 or so clones, with approximately 92% seen just once and about 5.5% held by the top ten. Specimen: blood. This sequence was found in a man between 18 and 29 years old in good health.

The CDR3 region is CASSQEDRGGTEAFF. DNA for the CDR3: TGTGCCAGCAGCCAAGAGGACAGGGGGGGCACTGAAGCTTTCTTT. The genes are TRBV14 and TRBJ1-1; 10 nucleotides agree with TRBD1. After removal of 0 bases from V and 4 bases from J, the junction contained 2 bases not matched to a gene. Germline values: CDR1 SGHDN, CDR2 FVKESK. The CDR3 has 15 amino acids.